These T cell receptor beta chains were read from a single sample in a study of blood T cell repertoires in COVID-19. Produced via immunoSEQ multiplex PCR; TCRdb's table is partial and in-frame only. The sample comprises fewer than 60,000 clones, about nine tenths of which are singletons, and more than 3% rests with the top ten. The material sequenced was peripheral blood. These receptors were collected from a human donor in a cohort sampled during active COVID-19. Each CDR3 is given without its conserved first and last residue. Fields, in order: V gene, J gene, CDR3 protein.

v_gene: TRBV18; j_gene: TRBJ2-1; CDR3aa: ASSPPGLGQGANEQF
v_gene: TRBV6-6; j_gene: TRBJ1-4; CDR3aa: ASRLGGGSGEKLF
v_gene: TRBV11-2; j_gene: TRBJ1-1; CDR3aa: ASSFRPVRNTEAF
v_gene: TRBV6-5; j_gene: TRBJ2-1; CDR3aa: ASSRGQGREQF
v_gene: TRBV6-1; j_gene: TRBJ1-6; CDR3aa: ASSEMERQNSPLH
v_gene: TRBV5-6; j_gene: TRBJ1-2; CDR3aa: ASSPGGAYGYT
v_gene: TRBV11-2; j_gene: TRBJ2-2; CDR3aa: ASSLVARGRVTGELF
v_gene: TRBV5-1; j_gene: TRBJ1-1; CDR3aa: ASSPFGRGNTEAF
v_gene: TRBV4-2; j_gene: TRBJ1-3; CDR3aa: ASTSKVGTRGNTIY
v_gene: TRBV6-2/TRBV6-3; j_gene: TRBJ1-3; CDR3aa: ASSYEVFSGNTIY